The 17 T cell receptor beta chains listed next were all sequenced from one sample in a study of cytomegalovirus exposure and HLA in healthy donors (dated 2017 in TCRdb). Libraries were constructed by the immunoSEQ multiplex PCR assay. For the multiplex PCR, a mixture combining 60 forward primers for TCR Vbeta segments and 13 reverse primers for TCR Jbeta segments was used. TCRdb retrieved this table from immuneACCESS and kept in-frame rearrangements only. Not all clones are present; in checked studies, unresolved V genes account for under half, and no reason is known for the remainder. The sample has roughly 190,000 clones on record, 78% of them singletons. Approximately 2.6% of the sample is taken by the ten largest. Sequencing was done on a sample of PBMCs. Receptors were obtained from a female donor in good health and CMV-seronegative.

The gene calls are TRBV20-1 and TRBJ1-4; D gene ambiguous. The ends were cut back, 6 bases at V and 8 bases at J, with 10 bases in the middle. The CDR3 contains 11 residues. The germline gives CDR1 DFQATT, CDR2 SNEGSKA (reference sequence). CDR3 amino acids: CSARSREKLFF. The CDR3 bases are TGCAGTGCGCGGTCTCGCGAAAAACTGTTTTTT.

The V and J genes are TRBV27 and TRBJ1-2; D is unclear. The germline CDR1 and CDR2 sequences are MNHEY and SMNVEV (reference sequence). This CDR3 spans 15 amino acids. V shed 5 bases and J shed 0 bases, with 13 bases lying between them. CDR3 nucleotides: TGTGCCAGCAGTCCATACCGGGTCACTAACTATGGCTACACCTTC. Protein sequence: CASSPYRVTNYGYTF.

This chain links TRBV28 with TRBJ1-3; 11 nucleotides agree with TRBD1. Germline V gene lookup returns CDR1 MDHEN and CDR2 SYDVKM. The CDR3 has 16 residues. Trimming at V came to 4 bases and at J to 4 bases, leaving 6 bases not matched to a gene. The CDR3 nucleotides are TGTGCCAGCAGTTCCCGGGACAGGGGGGGAGGAAACACCATATATTTT. Translation: CASSSRDRGGGNTIYF.

The chain carries TRBV7-2 and TRBJ2-7; 10 nucleotides line up with TRBD2. The CDR3 has 14 amino acids. The J segment lost 1 base and the V segment lost 4 bases, leaving 1 base of the junction unmatched. In germline, CDR1 is SGHTA, CDR2 FQGNSA. The CDR3 region has the DNA TGTGCCAGCAGCTCTAGCGGGAGTTCCTACGAGCAGTACTTC. Translated: CASSSSGSSYEQYF.

This chain uses TRBV25-1 with TRBJ2-1, with TRBD2 matching 7 bases. CDR1 MGHDK and CDR2 SYGVNS come from the germline V gene. The CDR3 contains 17 residues. V shed 0 bases, J shed 0 bases, and the junction held 5 bases outside the gene matches. The DNA of the CDR3 is TGTGCCAGCAGTGAATACCTAGCGGTTAGCTCCTACAATGAGCAGTTCTTC. Protein product: CASSEYLAVSSYNEQFF. Full variable domain (remainder filled in from reference TRBV25-1 and TRBJ2-1): EADIYQTPRYLVIGTGKKITLECSQTMGHDKMYWYQQDPGMELHLIHYSYGVNSTEKGDLSSESTVSRIRTEHFPLTLESARPSHTSQYLCASSEYLAVSSYNEQFFGPGTRLTVL.

The CDR3 spells CATSRVGTVPSYEQYF. CDR3 DNA: TGTGCCACCAGCAGAGTAGGAACAGTCCCCTCCTACGAGCAGTACTTC. The V and J genes are TRBV15 and TRBJ2-7, with no clear D. V lost 1 base and J 0 bases, leaving 13 bases between the germline ends. CDR1 is LNHNV and CDR2 is YYDKDF in the germline V gene (reference sequence). The CDR3 is 16 residues long.

The genes are TRBV30 and TRBJ2-5; 10 nucleotides line up with TRBD1. The CDR3 is made up of 13 amino acids. Germline CDR1 GTSNPN, CDR2 SVGIG (reference sequence). V lost 5 bases, J lost 6 bases, and 6 bases stayed unmatched. The CDR3, as DNA: TGTGCCTGGTCCCGGGACAGGGGAAAGACCCAGTACTTC. As protein: CAWSRDRGKTQYF.

This clone was seen just once. This chain's CDR3 is CASISPSGESYEQYF. The CDR3, as DNA: TGTGCCAGCATTTCTCCTAGCGGGGAGTCCTACGAGCAGTACTTC. The chain has TRBV28 and TRBJ2-7; the match to TRBD2 covers 9 bases. Trimming took 7 bases from V and 1 from J; bases not matched to a gene: 8. Germline V CDR1 and CDR2: MDHEN, SYDVKM. The CDR3 has 15 residues.

The J gene is TRBJ1-5, the V gene TRBV27; tentative D call: TRBD1 (5 bases). This CDR3 has 14 amino acids. The germline CDR1 and CDR2 sequences are MNHEY and SMNVEV (reference sequence). Deletions cut 8 bases from V and 1 base from J, with 12 bases between. This CDR3 is CASRSGGSNQPQHF. Written as DNA, the CDR3 is TGTGCCAGCCGGTCGGGGGGGAGCAATCAGCCCCAGCATTTT.

This sequence joins TRBV19 and TRBJ2-3, with 7 positions matching TRBD1. The CDR3 has 14 amino acids. Germline V gene data show CDR1 as LNHDA and CDR2 as SQIVND (reference sequence). The V and J ends lost 6 bases and 3 bases, in that order; junction bases with no gene match: 6. This chain's CDR3 is CASSRQGRTDTQYF. The CDR3 DNA reads as TGTGCCAGTAGCCGACAGGGTAGGACAGATACGCAGTATTTT.

V usage is TRBV11-2 and J usage is TRBJ2-7; a possible D gene is TRBD2 (6 bases). The V end lost 7 bases, the J end lost 2 bases, and 12 bases lay between the germline ends. The germline V gene encodes CDR1 SGHAT and CDR2 FQNNGV. The CDR3 totals 13 residues. This CDR3 reads CASTWGETYEQYF. The CDR3 DNA sequence: TGTGCCAGCACTTGGGGGGAAACCTACGAGCAGTACTTC.

The V and J genes are TRBV29-1 and TRBJ1-1; the match to TRBD1 covers 7 bases. Trimming at V came to 4 bases and at J to 10 bases, leaving 12 bases not matched to a gene. CDR1 is SQVTM and CDR2 is ANQGSEA in the germline V gene. The CDR3 extends over 13 amino acids. The CDR3 coding sequence is TGCAGCGTTGTAAGGCCAGGGGGTTTCTCAGCTTTCTTT. Its protein product is CSVVRPGGFSAFF.

The chain is built from TRBV7-9 and TRBJ1-1; D call uncertain. The CDR3 spans 12 residues. Trimming took 7 bases from V and 2 from J, leaving 8 bases between them. CDR1 is SEHNR and CDR2 is FQNEAQ in the germline V gene (reference sequence). The CDR3 nucleotides read TGTGCCAGCACCCTGTTCAACACTGAAGCTTTCTTT. It specifies CASTLFNTEAFF.

The chain links TRBV11-3 to TRBJ1-1; D may be TRBD1 (6 bases). Germline CDR1 reads SGHNT; CDR2 reads YENEEA. Between the trimmed V and J ends, which lost 5 bases and 4 bases, there was a span of 11 bases. This CDR3 comprises 13 residues. The CDR3 bases are TGTGCCAGCAGCCCACGAGGGGGCACTGAAGCTTTCTTT. Protein product: CASSPRGGTEAFF.

This chain joins TRBV6-6 and TRBJ2-7, with 11 bases matching TRBD1. Trimming cost V 2 bases and J 5 bases; bases outside gene matches: 2. Germline V CDR1 and CDR2: MNHNY, SVGAGI (reference sequence). The CDR3 covers 14 residues. The CDR3 sequence: CASSYMGQGDEQYF. DNA for the CDR3: TGTGCCAGCAGTTACATGGGACAGGGGGACGAGCAGTACTTC.

This clone was counted between two and nine times. This chain uses TRBV11-1 with TRBJ2-1, with D tentatively TRBD2 (6 bases). The V gene's germline CDR1 is SGHAT and CDR2 FQDESV (reference sequence). V shed 1 base and J shed 4 bases, with 8 bases lying between them. The CDR3 length is 14 residues. The chain's CDR3 is CASSLVAGYNEQFF. The CDR3 bases are TGTGCCAGCAGCTTAGTGGCGGGGTACAATGAGCAGTTCTTC.

The rearrangement links TRBV4-2 to TRBJ2-5; 10 bases are shared with TRBD2. The J call may be incorrect, as the DNA end agrees better with TRBJ2-7. This CDR3 has 16 residues. The germline V gene encodes CDR1 LGHNA and CDR2 YNFKEQ. The CDR3 DNA reads TGTGCCAGCAGCCAAGAAGGACTAGCGGCAATCGACGAGCAGTACTTC. This encodes CASSQEGLAAIDEQYF.